The 8 T cell receptor beta chains given below trace back to one sample, sequenced in a study of CD8 T cells in ankylosing spondylitis. These receptors lack a known antigen. Study-level points and caveats: Ankylosing spondylitis blood seemed to carry a telltale TCR beta motif made of about 8 highly homologous variants.

MiXCR was run by TCRdb on the 5' RACE reads, yielding one entry per CDR3 protein. The profile shows fewer than 550,000 distinct CDR3 sequences, approximately 5% of them singletons. Sequenced material: blood, either unsorted or a sorted T cell fraction (not recorded which). The receptors were sampled from a male donor with ankylosing spondylitis.

This clonotype was found many times. V gene TRBV9 combines with J gene TRBJ2-7, with D maybe TRBD2 (5 bases). Germline CDR1 is SGDLS and CDR2 is YYNGEE. The CDR3 runs 15 residues. V gave up 4 bases and J gave up 2 bases, with 16 bases separating them. CDR3 sequence: CASSRADRLPYEQYF. The CDR3 nucleotides read TGTGCCAGCAGCCGAGCGGACCGGCTCCCCTACGAGCAGTACTTC.

This clonotype came up many times. The genes are TRBV4-3 and TRBJ2-3; no firm D call. CDR1 LGHNA and CDR2 YSLEER come from the germline V gene. The ends were cut back, 0 bases at V and 3 bases at J, with 7 bases in the middle. The CDR3 spans 14 residues. CDR3 nucleotides: TGCGCCAGCAGCCAAGATGCGGTTACAGATACGCAGTATTTT. It is translated as CASSQDAVTDTQYF.

This clonotype was recorded at least ten times. The chain employs TRBV7-8 and TRBJ1-6, with unresolved D. The V end lost 1 base, the J end lost 7 bases, and 5 bases lay between the germline ends. The CDR3 loop spans 13 amino acids. Germline values: CDR1 SGHVS, CDR2 FQNEAQ. CDR3 nucleotides: TGTGCCAGCAGCTTAGGGAGCAATTCACCCCTCCACTTT. As protein: CASSLGSNSPLHF.

This clonotype was counted at least ten times. The chain uses TRBV20-1 and TRBJ2-3, with D perhaps given as TRBD1 or TRBD2 (5 bases each). The V end was cut by 5 bases, the J end by 6 bases, with 9 bases between. The CDR3 loop spans 11 amino acids. Germline assignment: CDR1 DFQATT and CDR2 SNEGSKA (reference sequence). DNA of the CDR3: TGCAGTGCTGGGACCGGCGATACGCAGTATTTT. It codes for CSAGTGDTQYF.

This clonotype was recorded many times. This sequence joins TRBV4-1 and TRBJ1-2; D possibly corresponds to TRBD1 (5 bases). Germline values: CDR1 MGHRA, CDR2 YSYEKL. The CDR3 has 15 amino acids. V was cut by 1 base and J by 2 bases, with 11 bases left in between. This CDR3 reads CASSQGTRANYGYTF. The CDR3 DNA sequence: TGCGCCAGCAGCCAAGGAACCAGGGCCAACTATGGCTACACCTTC.

This clonotype appeared many times. The junction shows a germline mismatch at one end, possibly a read error. This chain uses TRBV30 with TRBJ1-2; 8 bases are shared with TRBD1. This CDR3 comprises 13 residues. Germline V gene data show CDR1 as GTSNPN and CDR2 as SVGIG (reference sequence). The DNA of the CDR3 is TGTGCCTGGAGTGTTTATGGCAGGGGGCGCCCGGACTTC. It yields the protein CAWSVYGRGRPDF.

This clonotype was counted many times. The genes are TRBV3-1 and TRBJ2-6; D not resolved. Per germline, CDR1 LGHDT and CDR2 YNNKEL (reference sequence). V was cut by 5 bases and J by 2 bases, with 4 bases left in between. This CDR3 contains 13 residues. In DNA, the CDR3 is TGTGCCAGCAGCTCCGCTGGGGCCAACGTCCTGACTTTC. Amino acids: CASSSAGANVLTF.

This clonotype was seen many times. The chain has TRBV10-3 and TRBJ1-1; D unclear. The CDR3 loop spans 13 amino acids. Germline CDR1 and CDR2: ENHRY and SYGVKD. V was cut by 2 bases and J by 1 base, with 5 bases left in between. The CDR3 loop is CAISEGWNTEAFF. The CDR3 DNA follows: TGTGCCATCAGTGAGGGTTGGAACACTGAAGCTTTCTTT.